The 16 T cell receptor beta chains below come from one sample, sequenced in a study of T cell changes during pregnancy in multiple sclerosis. Measured with immunoSEQ multiplex PCR; TCRdb has only the in-frame clones, and not every one. The sample gives 25,000 to 30,000 clones, 75% to 90% of which show up once; 0.8% is in the top ten. The sample in question was CD4+ T cells from peripheral blood mononuclear cells, obtained in the second trimester of pregnancy. The receptors shown here come from a female donor with multiple sclerosis, enrolled in a pregnancy study.

The chain has TRBV15 and TRBJ2-3; TRBD2 matches at 10 bases. CDR1 is LNHNV, CDR2 YYDKDF, per germline (reference sequence). J gave up 1 base and V 5 bases, and 6 bases lay outside the gene matches. The CDR3 loop spans 16 amino acids. The CDR3 here is CATSGDLAGGTDTQYF. CDR3 DNA sequence: TGTGCCACCAGCGGGGATCTAGCGGGGGGCACAGATACGCAGTATTTT.

The V and J genes are TRBV6-1 and TRBJ2-3; maybe TRBD1 (5 bases). Germline V CDR1 and CDR2: MNHNS, SASEGT. The V end was cut by 10 bases, the J end by 1 base, with 15 bases between. CDR3 size: 14 residues. CDR3 sequence (DNA): TGTGCCACAAACGAACAAGGGGGCACAGATACGCAGTATTTT. Amino acids: CATNEQGGTDTQYF.

In this sample, this clone turned up a few times. The chain recombines TRBV7-3 with TRBJ2-7; 10 nucleotides agree with TRBD2. The V segment lost 5 bases and the J segment 6 bases; nucleotides outside the gene matches: 7. Germline V gene data show CDR1 as SGHTA and CDR2 as FQGTGA. The CDR3 sequence is 14 residues long. CDR3 amino acids: CASSPRAGGGEQYF. The CDR3 DNA follows: TGTGCCAGCAGCCCACGAGCGGGGGGGGGCGAGCAGTACTTC.

The chain links TRBV15 to TRBJ2-5; D possibly corresponds to TRBD1 (5 bases). The CDR3 sequence is 16 residues long. CDR1 and CDR2 (germline): LNHNV, YYDKDF (reference sequence). The V end was cut by 2 bases, the J end by 5 bases, with 18 bases between. CDR3 sequence: CATSRRARASEETQYF. The CDR3 DNA reads as TGTGCCACCAGCAGACGAGCCAGGGCCTCTGAGGAGACCCAGTACTTC.

The gene calls are TRBV6-1 and TRBJ1-1, with 10 bases matching TRBD1. The V gene's germline CDR1 is MNHNS and CDR2 SASEGT. The CDR3 consists of 15 residues. V gave up 5 bases and J gave up 5 bases; unmatched junction bases: 8. CDR3: CASSFPGQGYTEAFF. The CDR3 DNA follows: TGTGCCAGCAGTTTTCCGGGACAGGGGTATACTGAAGCTTTCTTT.

The chain joins TRBV7-2 to TRBJ2-2, with 9 bases that match TRBD1. After removal of 2 bases from V and 1 base from J, the junction contained 2 bases not matched to a gene. Germline CDR1 reads SGHTA; CDR2 reads FQGNSA. CDR3 length: 16 residues. CDR3 nucleotide sequence: TGTGCCAGCAGCTTAAGGGGACAGGGGAACACCGGGGAGCTGTTTTTT. This encodes CASSLRGQGNTGELFF.

This rearrangement joins TRBV5-1 to TRBJ2-2; possibly TRBD1 for D (6 bases). Germline lookup yields CDR1 SGHRS and CDR2 YFSETQ. The length of the CDR3 is 14 residues. V was cut by 3 bases and J by 4 bases, with 10 bases left in between. The CDR3 reads CASSSGTLTGELFF. The CDR3 region has the DNA TGCGCCAGCAGCTCCGGGACACTCACCGGGGAGCTGTTTTTT.

This rearrangement joins TRBV6-1 to TRBJ2-7, with 10 positions matching TRBD1. The ends lost 8 bases at V and 2 bases at J; junction bases unmatched: 9. This CDR3 region has 15 residues. Germline lookup yields CDR1 MNHNS and CDR2 SASEGT. This chain's CDR3 is CASWPWGTGAYEQYF. The CDR3 DNA reads TGTGCCAGCTGGCCGTGGGGGACAGGGGCCTACGAGCAGTACTTC.

The chain employs TRBV18 and TRBJ1-2; a weak D match, TRBD1 (6 bases). Germline V gene sequence: CDR1 KGHSH, CDR2 LQKENI. Trimming left V 2 bases short and J 8 bases short, with 15 bases between. This CDR3 is 14 amino acids long. The CDR3 sequence: CASSPTGHYDGYTF. As DNA, the CDR3 is TGTGCCAGCTCACCAACGGGACACTACGACGGCTACACCTTC.

The rearrangement joins TRBV4-1 to TRBJ1-2, with D unresolved. In germline, CDR1 is MGHRA, CDR2 YSYEKL. The CDR3 has 14 residues. The V and J ends lost 0 bases and 4 bases respectively, with 9 bases between them. CDR3 region: CASSQDVRGYGYTF. In nucleotides, the CDR3 is TGCGCCAGCAGCCAAGATGTCCGGGGCTATGGCTACACCTTC.

The chain employs TRBV6-6 and TRBJ1-4, with D unresolved. The CDR3 length is 16 residues. Germline CDR1 and CDR2: MNHNY and SVGAGI (reference sequence). The V end was cut by 0 bases, the J end by 7 bases, with 15 bases between. The CDR3 sequence: CASSYSVPGFSEKLFF. CDR3 nucleotides: TGTGCCAGCAGTTACTCGGTTCCCGGGTTTAGTGAAAAACTGTTTTTT.

The V call is TRBV11-3, the J call TRBJ2-1; 9 positions agree with TRBD1. CDR1 is SGHNT and CDR2 is YENEEA in the germline V gene. After removal of 5 bases from V and 9 bases from J, the junction contained 8 bases not matched to a gene. CDR3 length equals 14 residues. The CDR3 DNA follows: TGTGCCAGCAGCCAGGGGACAGGGTTCAGTGAGCAGTTCTTC. Translated, it gives CASSQGTGFSEQFF.

This chain links TRBV5-1 with TRBJ1-2; D is ambiguous. The germline CDR1 and CDR2 sequences are SGHRS and YFSETQ. V lost 0 bases and J lost 4, with 19 bases in between. The CDR3 length is 17 residues. The CDR3 nucleotides are TGCGCCAGCAGCTTGGAGTTGGCCGGGGTAGGGAGCTATGGCTACACCTTC. This codes for CASSLELAGVGSYGYTF. Full variable domain (missing parts from reference TRBV5-1 and TRBJ1-2): KAGVTQTPRYLIKTRGQQVTLSCSPISGHRSVSWYQQTPGQGLQFLFEYFSETQRNKGNFPGRFSGRQFSNSRSEMNVSTLELGDSALYLCASSLELAGVGSYGYTFGSGTRLTVV.

V is TRBV5-6 and J is TRBJ1-2; 8 bases align to TRBD1. CDR3 length: 16 residues. J gave up 7 bases and V 3 bases, and 14 bases lay outside the gene matches. Germline CDR1 reads SGHDT; CDR2 reads YYEEEE. CDR3 sequence: CASSSERRTGWSGYTF. In DNA form, the CDR3 reads TGTGCCAGCAGCTCAGAGAGACGGACAGGGTGGAGTGGCTACACCTTC.

The chain carries TRBV11-1 and TRBJ2-7; tentatively, D is TRBD2 (5 bases). Germline-derived CDR1 and CDR2 are SGHAT and FQDESV (reference sequence). Trimming took off 0 bases at V and 5 bases at J, with 14 bases between the two ends. The CDR3 runs to 15 residues. Written as DNA, the CDR3 is TGTGCCAGCAGCTTAGCGCCGGCGGGCCGGGACGAGCAGTACTTC. Translation gives CASSLAPAGRDEQYF.

This clone was picked up one time. The rearrangement links TRBV2 to TRBJ2-1; tentative D call: TRBD2 (5 bases). This CDR3 is built from 17 residues. Germline-derived CDR1 and CDR2 are SNHLY and FYNNEI. Trimming left V 6 bases short and J 3 bases short, with 21 bases between. The CDR3 DNA reads TGTGCCAGCAGAGACCGGTTGGCGGGCTACTACTACAATGAGCAGTTCTTC. It specifies CASRDRLAGYYYNEQFF.